This T cell receptor beta chain was obtained from a study of cytomegalovirus exposure and HLA in healthy donors. Study background: Drawn from HLA-typed donors, tens of millions of unique TCRs were held in an early data release.

Concerning this clone itself: Its matching antigen is unknown.

The ends lost 4 bases at V and 4 bases at J; junction bases unmatched: 9. There are 15 residues in the CDR3. The germline CDR1 and CDR2 sequences are LNHDA and SQIVND (reference sequence). The PCR was carried out with 60 Vbeta primers and 13 Jbeta primers. Only in-frame clones appear in the TCRdb table, and some are missing; sequencing was by immunoSEQ multiplex PCR. The sample yields over 100,000 clones, around 73% seen once. Study-level results: TCR beta chains numbering roughly 150 were designated cytomegalovirus-associated. Differences between HLA loci emerged in a later analysis of TCR association rates, with DRB1 most and HLA-C fewest. In a later analysis, the majority of CMV-associated beta chains seemingly showed HLA restriction.

The source material was PBMCs. This TCR was sampled from a female donor in good health and CMV-seronegative. J is TRBJ2-5 and V is TRBV19, with TRBD1 matching 7 bases. Here the CDR3 reads CASSRQGSPSETQYF. The CDR3 coding sequence is TGTGCCAGTAGTAGACAGGGCAGCCCCTCAGAGACCCAGTACTTC.